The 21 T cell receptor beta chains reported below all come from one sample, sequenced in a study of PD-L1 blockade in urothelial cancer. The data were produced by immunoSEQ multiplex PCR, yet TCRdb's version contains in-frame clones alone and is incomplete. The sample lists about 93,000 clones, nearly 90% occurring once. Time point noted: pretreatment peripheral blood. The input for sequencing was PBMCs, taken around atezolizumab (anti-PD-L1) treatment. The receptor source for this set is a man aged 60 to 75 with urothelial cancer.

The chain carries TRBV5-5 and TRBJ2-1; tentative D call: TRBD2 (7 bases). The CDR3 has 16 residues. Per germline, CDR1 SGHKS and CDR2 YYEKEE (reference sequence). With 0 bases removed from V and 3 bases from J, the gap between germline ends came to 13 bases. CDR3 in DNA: TGTGCCAGCAGCTTGGATTTGGGGGGGCGCTACAATGAGCAGTTCTTC. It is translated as CASSLDLGGRYNEQFF. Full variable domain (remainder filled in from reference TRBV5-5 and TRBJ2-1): DAGVTQSPTHLIKTRGQQVTLRCSPISGHKSVSWYQQVLGQGPQFIFQYYEKEERGRGNFPDRFSARQFPNYSSELNVNALLLGDSALYLCASSLDLGGRYNEQFFGPGTRLTVL.

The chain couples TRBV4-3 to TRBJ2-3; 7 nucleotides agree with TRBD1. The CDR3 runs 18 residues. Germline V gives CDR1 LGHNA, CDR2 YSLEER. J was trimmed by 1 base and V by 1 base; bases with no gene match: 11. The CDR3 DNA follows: TGCGCCAGCAGCCAAGGTACAGGGGCATCGGTAGGCACAGATACGCAGTATTTT. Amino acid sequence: CASSQGTGASVGTDTQYF.

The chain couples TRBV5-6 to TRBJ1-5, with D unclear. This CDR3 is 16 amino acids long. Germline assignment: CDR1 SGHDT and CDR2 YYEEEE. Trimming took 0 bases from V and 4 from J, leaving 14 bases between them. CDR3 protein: CASSLGAGIENQPQHF. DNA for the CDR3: TGTGCCAGCAGCTTGGGGGCGGGGATCGAGAATCAGCCCCAGCATTTT.

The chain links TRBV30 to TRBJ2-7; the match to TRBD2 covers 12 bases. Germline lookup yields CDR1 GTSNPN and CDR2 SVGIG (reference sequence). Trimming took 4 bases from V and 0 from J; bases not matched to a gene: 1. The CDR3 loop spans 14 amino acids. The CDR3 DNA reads TGTGCCTGGACTAGCGGGGGGGCCTCCTACGAGCAGTACTTC. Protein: CAWTSGGASYEQYF.

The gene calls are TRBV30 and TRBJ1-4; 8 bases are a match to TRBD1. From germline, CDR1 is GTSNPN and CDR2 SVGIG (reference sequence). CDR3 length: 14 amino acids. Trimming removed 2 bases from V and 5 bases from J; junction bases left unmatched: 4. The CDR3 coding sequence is TGTGCCTGGAGTAGACAGGGGTTAAATGAAAAACTGTTTTTT. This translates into CAWSRQGLNEKLFF.

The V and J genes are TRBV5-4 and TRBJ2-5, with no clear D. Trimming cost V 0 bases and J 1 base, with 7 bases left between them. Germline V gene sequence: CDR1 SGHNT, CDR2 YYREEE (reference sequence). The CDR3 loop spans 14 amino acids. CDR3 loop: CASSLVRSQETQYF. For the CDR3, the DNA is TGTGCCAGCAGCTTGGTGCGGTCCCAAGAGACCCAGTACTTC.

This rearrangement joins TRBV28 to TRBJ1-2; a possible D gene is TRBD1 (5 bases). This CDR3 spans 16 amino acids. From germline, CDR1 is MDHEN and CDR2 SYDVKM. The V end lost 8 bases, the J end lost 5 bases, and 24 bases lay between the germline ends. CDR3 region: CASLGGEFGGVYGYTF. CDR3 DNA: TGTGCCAGCCTGGGGGGAGAATTCGGGGGGGTATATGGCTACACCTTC.

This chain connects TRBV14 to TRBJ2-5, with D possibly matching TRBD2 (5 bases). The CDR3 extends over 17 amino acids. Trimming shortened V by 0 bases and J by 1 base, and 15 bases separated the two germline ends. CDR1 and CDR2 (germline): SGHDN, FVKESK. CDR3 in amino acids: CASSQETAGRVQETQYF. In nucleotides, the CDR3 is TGTGCCAGCAGCCAAGAAACGGCGGGCCGTGTCCAAGAGACCCAGTACTTC.

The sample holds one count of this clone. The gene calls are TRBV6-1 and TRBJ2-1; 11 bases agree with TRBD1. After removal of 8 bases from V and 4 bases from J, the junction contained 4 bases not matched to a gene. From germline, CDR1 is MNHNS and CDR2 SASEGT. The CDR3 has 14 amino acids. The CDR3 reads CASSGQGAYNEQFF. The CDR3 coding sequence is TGTGCCAGCTCTGGACAGGGGGCGTACAATGAGCAGTTCTTC.

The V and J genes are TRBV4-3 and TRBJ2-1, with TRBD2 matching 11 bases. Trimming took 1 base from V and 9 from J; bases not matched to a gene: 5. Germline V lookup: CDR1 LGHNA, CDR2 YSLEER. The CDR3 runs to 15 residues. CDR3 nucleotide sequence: TGCGCCAGCAGCCAAGTACTAGCGGGGGCGTCTGAGCAGTTCTTC. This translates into CASSQVLAGASEQFF.

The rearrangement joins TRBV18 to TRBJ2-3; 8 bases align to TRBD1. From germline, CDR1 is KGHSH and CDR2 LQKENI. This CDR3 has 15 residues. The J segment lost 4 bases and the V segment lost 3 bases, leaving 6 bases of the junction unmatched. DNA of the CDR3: TGTGCCAGCTCACCGGACAGGGCGGGTGCAGATACGCAGTATTTT. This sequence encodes CASSPDRAGADTQYF.

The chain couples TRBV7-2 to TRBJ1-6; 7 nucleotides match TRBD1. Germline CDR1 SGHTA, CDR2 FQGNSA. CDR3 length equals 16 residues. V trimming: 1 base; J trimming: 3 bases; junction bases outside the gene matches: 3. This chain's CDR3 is CASSLGTGDYNSPLHF. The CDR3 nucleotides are TGTGCCAGCAGCTTAGGGACAGGCGACTATAATTCACCCCTCCACTTT.

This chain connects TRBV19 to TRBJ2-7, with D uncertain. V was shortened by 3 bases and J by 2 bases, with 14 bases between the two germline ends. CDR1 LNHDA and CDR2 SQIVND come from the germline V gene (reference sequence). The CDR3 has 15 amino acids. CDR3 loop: CASSICRRQTYEQYF. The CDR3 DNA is TGTGCCAGTAGTATTTGTCGGCGGCAAACCTACGAGCAGTACTTC. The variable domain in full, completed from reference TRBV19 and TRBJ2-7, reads DGGITQSPKYLFRKEGQNVTLSCEQNLNHDAMYWYRQDPGQGLRLIYYSQIVNDFQKGDIAEGYSVSREKKESFPLTVTSAQKNPTAFYLCASSICRRQTYEQYFGPGTRLTVT.

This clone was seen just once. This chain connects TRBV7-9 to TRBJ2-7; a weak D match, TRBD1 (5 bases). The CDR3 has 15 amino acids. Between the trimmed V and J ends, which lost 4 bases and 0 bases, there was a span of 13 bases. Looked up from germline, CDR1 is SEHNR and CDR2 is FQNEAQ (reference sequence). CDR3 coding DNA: TGTGCCAGCAGCTCAGGGTCCAGACCCTCCTACGAGCAGTACTTC. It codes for CASSSGSRPSYEQYF.

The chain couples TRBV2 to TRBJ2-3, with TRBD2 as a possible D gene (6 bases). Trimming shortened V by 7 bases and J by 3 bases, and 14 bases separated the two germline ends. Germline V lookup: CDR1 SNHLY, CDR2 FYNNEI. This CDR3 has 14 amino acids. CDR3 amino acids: CASKLAGSTDTQYF. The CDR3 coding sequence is TGTGCCAGCAAATTGGCGGGGTCGACAGATACGCAGTATTTT.

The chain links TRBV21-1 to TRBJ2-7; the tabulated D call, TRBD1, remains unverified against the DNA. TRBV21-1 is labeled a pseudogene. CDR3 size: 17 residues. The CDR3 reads CASRPQARGRFFYEQYF. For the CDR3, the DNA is TGTGCCAGCAGACCTCAGGCCAGGGGCCGTTTCTTCTACGAGCAGTACTTC.

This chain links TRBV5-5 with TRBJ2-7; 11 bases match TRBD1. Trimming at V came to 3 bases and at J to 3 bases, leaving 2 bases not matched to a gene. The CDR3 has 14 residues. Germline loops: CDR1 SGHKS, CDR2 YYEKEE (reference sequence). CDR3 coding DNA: TGTGCCAGCAGCTGGGACAGGGGGGACTACGAGCAGTACTTC. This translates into CASSWDRGDYEQYF.

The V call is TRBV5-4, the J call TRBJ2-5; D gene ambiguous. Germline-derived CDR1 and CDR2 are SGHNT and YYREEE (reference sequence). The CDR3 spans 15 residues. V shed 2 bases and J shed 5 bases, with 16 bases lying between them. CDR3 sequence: CASSLVAQPRETQYF. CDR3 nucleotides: TGTGCCAGCAGCTTAGTTGCCCAACCCCGGGAGACCCAGTACTTC.

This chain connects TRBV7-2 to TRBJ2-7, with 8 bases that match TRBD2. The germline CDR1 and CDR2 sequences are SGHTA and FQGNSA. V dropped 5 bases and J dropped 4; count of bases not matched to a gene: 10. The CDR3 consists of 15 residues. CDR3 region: CASSRGGGGLYEQYF. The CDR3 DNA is TGTGCCAGCAGCCGCGGGGGCGGGGGGTTATACGAGCAGTACTTC. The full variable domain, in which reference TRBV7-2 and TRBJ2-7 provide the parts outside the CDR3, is GAGVSQSPSNKVTEKGKDVELRCDPISGHTALYWYRQSLGQGLEFLIYFQGNSAPDKSGLPSDRFSAERTGGSVSTLTIQRTQQEDSAVYLCASSRGGGGLYEQYFGPGTRLTVT.

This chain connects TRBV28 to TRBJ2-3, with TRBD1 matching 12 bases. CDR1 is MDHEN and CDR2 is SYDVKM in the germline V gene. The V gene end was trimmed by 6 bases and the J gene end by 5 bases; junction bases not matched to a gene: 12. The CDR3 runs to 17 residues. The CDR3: CASRAPPGQGAGDTQYF. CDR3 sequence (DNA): TGTGCCAGCAGAGCCCCCCCGGGACAGGGGGCAGGAGATACGCAGTATTTT.

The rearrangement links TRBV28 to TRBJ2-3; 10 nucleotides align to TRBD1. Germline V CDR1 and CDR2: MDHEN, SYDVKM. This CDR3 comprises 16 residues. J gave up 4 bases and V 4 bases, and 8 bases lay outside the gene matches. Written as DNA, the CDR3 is TGTGCCAGCAGTTCAGGGACAGGGGTACGGGCAGATACGCAGTATTTT. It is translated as CASSSGTGVRADTQYF.